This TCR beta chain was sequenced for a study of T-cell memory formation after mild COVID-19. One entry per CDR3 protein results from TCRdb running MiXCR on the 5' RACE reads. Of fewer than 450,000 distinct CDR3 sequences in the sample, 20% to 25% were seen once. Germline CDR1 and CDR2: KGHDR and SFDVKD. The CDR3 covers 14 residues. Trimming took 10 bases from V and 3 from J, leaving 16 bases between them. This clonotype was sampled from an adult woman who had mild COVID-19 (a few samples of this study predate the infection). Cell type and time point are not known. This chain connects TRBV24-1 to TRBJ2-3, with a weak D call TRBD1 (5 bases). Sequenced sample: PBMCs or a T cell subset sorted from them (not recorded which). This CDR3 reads CATESGYRTDTQYF. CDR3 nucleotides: TGTGCCACTGAGTCAGGGTACAGGACAGATACGCAGTATTTT.